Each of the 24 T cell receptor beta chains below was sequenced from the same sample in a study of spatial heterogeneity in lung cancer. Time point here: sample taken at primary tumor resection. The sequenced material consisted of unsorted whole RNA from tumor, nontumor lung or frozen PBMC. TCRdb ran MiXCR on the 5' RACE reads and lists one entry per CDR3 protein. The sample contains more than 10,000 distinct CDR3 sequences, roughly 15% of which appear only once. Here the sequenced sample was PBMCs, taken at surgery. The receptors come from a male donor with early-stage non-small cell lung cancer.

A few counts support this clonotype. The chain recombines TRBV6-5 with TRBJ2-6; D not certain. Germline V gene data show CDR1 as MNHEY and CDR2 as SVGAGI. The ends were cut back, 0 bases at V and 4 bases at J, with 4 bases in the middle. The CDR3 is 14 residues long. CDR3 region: CASSYSRGANVLTF. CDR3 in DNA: TGTGCCAGCAGTTACTCGCGGGGGGCCAACGTCCTGACTTTC.

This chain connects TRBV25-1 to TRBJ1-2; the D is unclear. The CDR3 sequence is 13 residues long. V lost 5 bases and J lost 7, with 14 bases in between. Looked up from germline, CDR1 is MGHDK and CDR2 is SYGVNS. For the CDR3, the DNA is TGTGCCAGCAGTTTAACAGCCCAATCTGGCTACACCTTC. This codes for CASSLTAQSGYTF.

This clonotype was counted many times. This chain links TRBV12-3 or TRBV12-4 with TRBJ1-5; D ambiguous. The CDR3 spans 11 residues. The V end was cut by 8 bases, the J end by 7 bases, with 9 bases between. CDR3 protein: CASGFGQPQHF. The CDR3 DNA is TGTGCCAGCGGGTTTGGGCAGCCCCAGCATTTT.

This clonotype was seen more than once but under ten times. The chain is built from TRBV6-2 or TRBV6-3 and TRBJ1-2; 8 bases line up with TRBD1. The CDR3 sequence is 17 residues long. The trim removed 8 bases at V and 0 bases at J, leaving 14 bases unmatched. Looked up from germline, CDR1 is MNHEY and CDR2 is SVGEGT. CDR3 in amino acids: CASGSANRDRSNYGYTF. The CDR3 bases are TGTGCCAGCGGCTCAGCGAACCGGGACAGGTCTAACTATGGCTACACCTTC.

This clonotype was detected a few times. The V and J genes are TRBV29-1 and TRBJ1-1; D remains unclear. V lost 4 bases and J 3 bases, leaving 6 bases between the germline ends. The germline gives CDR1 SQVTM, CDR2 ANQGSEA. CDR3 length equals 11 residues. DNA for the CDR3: TGCAGCGTTGCCATTGACACTGAAGCTTTCTTT. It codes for CSVAIDTEAFF.

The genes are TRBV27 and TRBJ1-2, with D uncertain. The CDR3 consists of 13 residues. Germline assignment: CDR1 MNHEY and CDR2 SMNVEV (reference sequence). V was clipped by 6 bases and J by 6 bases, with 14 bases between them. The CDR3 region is CASSPGTRDGYTF. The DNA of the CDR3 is TGTGCCAGCAGCCCCGGCACGAGGGATGGCTACACCTTC.

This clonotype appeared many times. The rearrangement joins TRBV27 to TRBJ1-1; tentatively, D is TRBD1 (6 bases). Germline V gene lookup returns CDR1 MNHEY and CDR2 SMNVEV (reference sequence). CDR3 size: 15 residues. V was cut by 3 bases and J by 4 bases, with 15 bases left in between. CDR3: CASSLGQGTGTEAFF. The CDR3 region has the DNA TGTGCCAGCAGTTTGGGCCAGGGGACGGGCACTGAAGCTTTCTTT.

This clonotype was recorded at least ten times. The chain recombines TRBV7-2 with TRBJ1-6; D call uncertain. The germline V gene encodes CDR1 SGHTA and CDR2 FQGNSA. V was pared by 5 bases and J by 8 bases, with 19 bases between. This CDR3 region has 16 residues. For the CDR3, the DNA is TGTGCCAGCAGCCCACATGGGGTGCTTTCAGATTCACCCCTCCACTTT. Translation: CASSPHGVLSDSPLHF.

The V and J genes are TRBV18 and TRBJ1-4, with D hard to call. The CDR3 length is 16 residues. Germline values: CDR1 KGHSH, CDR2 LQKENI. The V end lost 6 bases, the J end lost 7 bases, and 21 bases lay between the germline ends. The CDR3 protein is CASSLQVALRGEKLFF. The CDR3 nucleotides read TGTGCCAGCTCGCTGCAGGTCGCACTCCGGGGTGAAAAACTGTTTTTT.

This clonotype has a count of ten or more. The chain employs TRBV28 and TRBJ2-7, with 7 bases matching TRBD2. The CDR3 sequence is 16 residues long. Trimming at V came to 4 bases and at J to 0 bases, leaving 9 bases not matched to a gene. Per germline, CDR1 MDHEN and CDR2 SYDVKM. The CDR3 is CASSSGRRGSSYEQYF. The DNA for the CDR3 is TGTGCCAGCAGTTCGGGACGGCGGGGGTCCTCCTACGAGCAGTACTTC.

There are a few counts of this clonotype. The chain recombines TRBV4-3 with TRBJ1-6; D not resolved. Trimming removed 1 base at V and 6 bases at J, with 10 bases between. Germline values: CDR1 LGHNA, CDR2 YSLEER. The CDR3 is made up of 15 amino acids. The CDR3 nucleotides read TGCGCCAGCAGCCAAGCGAGGGCTGGTAATTCACCCCTCCACTTT. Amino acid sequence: CASSQARAGNSPLHF.

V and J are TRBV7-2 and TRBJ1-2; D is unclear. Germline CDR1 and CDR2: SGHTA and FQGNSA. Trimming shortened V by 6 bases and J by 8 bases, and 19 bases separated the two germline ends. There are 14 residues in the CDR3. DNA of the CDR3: TGTGCCAGCAGGCCCTCCCGGCAGGCCGGAGGCTACACCTTC. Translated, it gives CASRPSRQAGGYTF.

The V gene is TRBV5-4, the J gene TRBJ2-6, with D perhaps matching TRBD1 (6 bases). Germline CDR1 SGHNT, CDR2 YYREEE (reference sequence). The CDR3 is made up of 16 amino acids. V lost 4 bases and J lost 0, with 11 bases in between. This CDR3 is CASSPDRSSGANVLTF. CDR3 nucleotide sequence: TGTGCCAGCAGCCCGGACAGATCCTCTGGGGCCAACGTCCTGACTTTC. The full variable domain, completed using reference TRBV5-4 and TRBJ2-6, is ETGVTQSPTHLIKTRGQQVTLRCSSQSGHNTVSWYQQALGQGPQFIFQYYREEENGRGNFPPRFSGLQFPNYSSELNVNALELDDSALYLCASSPDRSSGANVLTFGAGSRLTVL.

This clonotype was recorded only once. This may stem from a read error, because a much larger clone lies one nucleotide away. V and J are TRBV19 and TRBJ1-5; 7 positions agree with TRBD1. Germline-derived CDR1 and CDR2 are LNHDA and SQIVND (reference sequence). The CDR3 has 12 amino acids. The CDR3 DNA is TGTGCCAGTAGTGTCCGACAGGGTCCTGGAGTTTTT. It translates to CASSVRQGPGVF.

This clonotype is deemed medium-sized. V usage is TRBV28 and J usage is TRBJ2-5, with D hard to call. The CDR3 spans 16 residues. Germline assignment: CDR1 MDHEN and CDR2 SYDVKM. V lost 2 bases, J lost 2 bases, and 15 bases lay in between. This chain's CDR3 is CASSLRLSITQETQYF. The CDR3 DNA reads TGTGCCAGCAGTTTACGGCTTTCCATAACTCAAGAGACCCAGTACTTC.

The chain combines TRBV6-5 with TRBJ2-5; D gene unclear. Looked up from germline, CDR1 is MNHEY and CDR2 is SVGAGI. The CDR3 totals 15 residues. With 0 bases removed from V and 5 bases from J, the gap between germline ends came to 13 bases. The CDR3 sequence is CASSYSVWGRETQYF. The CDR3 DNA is TGTGCCAGCAGTTACTCTGTTTGGGGAAGGGAGACCCAGTACTTC.

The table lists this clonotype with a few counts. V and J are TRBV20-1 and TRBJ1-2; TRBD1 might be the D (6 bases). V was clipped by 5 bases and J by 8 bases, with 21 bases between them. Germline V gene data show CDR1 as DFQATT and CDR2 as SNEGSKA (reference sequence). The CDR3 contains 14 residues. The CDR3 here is CSAPHRGVRAGYTF. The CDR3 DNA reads TGCAGTGCTCCTCATAGGGGGGTACGCGCGGGCTACACCTTC.

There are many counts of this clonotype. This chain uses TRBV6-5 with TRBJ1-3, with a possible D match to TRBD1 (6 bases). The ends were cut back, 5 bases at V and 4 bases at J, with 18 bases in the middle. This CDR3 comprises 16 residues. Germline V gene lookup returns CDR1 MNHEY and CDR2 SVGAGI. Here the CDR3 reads CASSRGSTGSGNTIYF. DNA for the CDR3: TGTGCCAGCAGTAGGGGCTCGACAGGATCCGGAAACACCATATATTTT.

CDR3 region: CASSLSVNTEAFF. CDR3 DNA sequence: TGTGCCAGCAGTTTATCAGTGAACACTGAAGCTTTCTTT. The J gene is TRBJ1-1, the V gene TRBV28; D is undetermined. The CDR3 has 13 residues. Germline CDR1 MDHEN, CDR2 SYDVKM. Deletions cut 1 base from V and 0 bases from J, with 3 bases between.

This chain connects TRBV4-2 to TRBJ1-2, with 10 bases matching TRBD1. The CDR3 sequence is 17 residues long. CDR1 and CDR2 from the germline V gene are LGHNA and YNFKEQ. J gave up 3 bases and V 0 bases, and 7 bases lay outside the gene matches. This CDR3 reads CASSQDLLGQGYYGYTF. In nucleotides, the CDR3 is TGTGCCAGCAGCCAAGATCTTTTGGGACAGGGGTACTATGGCTACACCTTC.

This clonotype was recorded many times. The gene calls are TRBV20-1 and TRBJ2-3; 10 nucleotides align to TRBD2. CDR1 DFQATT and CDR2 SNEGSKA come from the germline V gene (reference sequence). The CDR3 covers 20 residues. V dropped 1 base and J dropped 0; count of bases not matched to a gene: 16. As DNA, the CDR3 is TGCAGTGCTAGAGCCCTACTTACTAGCGGGGTTTACTTGAGCACAGATACGCAGTATTTT. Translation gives CSARALLTSGVYLSTDTQYF.

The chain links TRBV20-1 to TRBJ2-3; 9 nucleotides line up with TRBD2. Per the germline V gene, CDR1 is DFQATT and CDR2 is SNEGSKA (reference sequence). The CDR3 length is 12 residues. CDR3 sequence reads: CCCGGASDTQYF. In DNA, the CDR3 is TGCTGCTGCGGGGGGGCCTCGGATACGCAGTATTTT.

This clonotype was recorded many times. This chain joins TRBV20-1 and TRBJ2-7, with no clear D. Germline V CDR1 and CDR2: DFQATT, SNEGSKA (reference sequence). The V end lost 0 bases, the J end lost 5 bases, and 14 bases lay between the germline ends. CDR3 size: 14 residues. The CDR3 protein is CSAREPYSSDEQYF. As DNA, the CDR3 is TGCAGTGCTAGAGAACCCTATAGCTCTGACGAGCAGTACTTC.

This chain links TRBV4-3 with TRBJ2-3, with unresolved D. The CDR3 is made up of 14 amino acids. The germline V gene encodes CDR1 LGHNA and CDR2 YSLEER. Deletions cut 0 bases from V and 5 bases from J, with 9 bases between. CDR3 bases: TGCGCCAGCAGCCAAGAGGGCCTCCTAGATACGCAGTATTTT. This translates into CASSQEGLLDTQYF.